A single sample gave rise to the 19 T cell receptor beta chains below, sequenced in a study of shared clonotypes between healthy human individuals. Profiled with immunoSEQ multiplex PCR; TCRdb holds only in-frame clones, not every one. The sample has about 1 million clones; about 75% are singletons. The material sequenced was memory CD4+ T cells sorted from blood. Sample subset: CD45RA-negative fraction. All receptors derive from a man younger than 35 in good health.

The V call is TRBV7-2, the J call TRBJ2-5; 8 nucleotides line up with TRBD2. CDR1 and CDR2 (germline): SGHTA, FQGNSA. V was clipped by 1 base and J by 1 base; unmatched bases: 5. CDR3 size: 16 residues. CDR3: CASSLGPAGVQETQYF. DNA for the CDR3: TGTGCCAGCAGCTTAGGGCCAGCGGGAGTCCAAGAGACCCAGTACTTC.

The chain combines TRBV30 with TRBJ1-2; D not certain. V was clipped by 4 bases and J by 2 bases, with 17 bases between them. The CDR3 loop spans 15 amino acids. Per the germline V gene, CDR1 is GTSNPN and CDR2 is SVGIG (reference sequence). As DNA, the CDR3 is TGTGCCTGGACCACGCGCCGGGCCTCGAACTATGGCTACACCTTC. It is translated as CAWTTRRASNYGYTF.

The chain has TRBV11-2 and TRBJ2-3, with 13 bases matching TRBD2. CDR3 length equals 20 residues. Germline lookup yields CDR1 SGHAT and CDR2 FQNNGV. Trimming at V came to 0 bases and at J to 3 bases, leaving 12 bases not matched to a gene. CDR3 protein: CASSLDGPSGLAGVTDTQYF. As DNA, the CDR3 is TGTGCCAGCAGCTTAGATGGTCCTTCCGGACTAGCGGGAGTGACAGATACGCAGTATTTT.

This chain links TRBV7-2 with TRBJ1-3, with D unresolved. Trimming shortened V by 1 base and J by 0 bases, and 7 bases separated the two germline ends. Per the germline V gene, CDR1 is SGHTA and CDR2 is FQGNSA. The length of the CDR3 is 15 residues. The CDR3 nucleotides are TGTGCCAGCAGCTTAGAGCCAACCTCTGGAAACACCATATATTTT. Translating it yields CASSLEPTSGNTIYF.

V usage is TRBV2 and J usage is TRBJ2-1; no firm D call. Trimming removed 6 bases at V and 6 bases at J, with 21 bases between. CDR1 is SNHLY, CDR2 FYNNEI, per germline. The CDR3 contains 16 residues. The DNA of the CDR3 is TGTGCCAGCAGCATAGCACGTCGCCCTCTTGGCAATGAGCAGTTCTTC. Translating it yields CASSIARRPLGNEQFF. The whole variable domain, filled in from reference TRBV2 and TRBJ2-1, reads EPEVTQTPSHQVTQMGQEVILRCVPISNHLYFYWYRQILGQKVEFLVSFYNNEISEKSEIFDDQFSVERPDGSNFTLKIRSTKLEDSAMYFCASSIARRPLGNEQFFGPGTRLTVL.

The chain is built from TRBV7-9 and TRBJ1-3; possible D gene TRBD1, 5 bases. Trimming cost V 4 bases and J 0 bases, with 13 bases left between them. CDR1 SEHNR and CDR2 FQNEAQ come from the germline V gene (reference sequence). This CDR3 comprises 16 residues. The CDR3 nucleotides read TGTGCCAGCAGCTCGGACGGGACTCTCTCTGGAAACACCATATATTTT. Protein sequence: CASSSDGTLSGNTIYF.

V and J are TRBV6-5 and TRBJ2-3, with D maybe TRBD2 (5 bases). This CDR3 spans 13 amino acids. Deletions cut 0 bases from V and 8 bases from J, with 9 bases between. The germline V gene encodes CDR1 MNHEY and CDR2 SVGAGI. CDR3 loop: CASSYSASGTQYF. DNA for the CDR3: TGTGCCAGCAGTTACTCGGCCAGCGGTACGCAGTATTTT.

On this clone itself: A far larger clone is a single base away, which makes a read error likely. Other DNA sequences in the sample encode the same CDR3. CDR3 region: CASSSGNTIYF. Written as DNA, the CDR3 is TGTGCCAGCAGCTCAGGAAACACCATATATTTT. The chain recombines TRBV7-2 with TRBJ1-3, with D uncertain. Trimming stripped 4 bases from V and 4 bases from J, with 2 bases between. CDR1 and CDR2 from the germline V gene are SGHTA and FQGNSA. The CDR3 consists of 11 residues.

The CDR3 is CAIATQGGVTEAFF. CDR3 nucleotide sequence: TGTGCCATAGCTACTCAGGGGGGGGTCACTGAAGCTTTCTTT. V usage is TRBV10-3 and J usage is TRBJ1-1, with 7 bases lining up with TRBD1. V trimming: 9 bases; J trimming: 4 bases; junction bases outside the gene matches: 11. The CDR3 extends over 14 amino acids. Germline V CDR1 and CDR2: ENHRY, SYGVKD.

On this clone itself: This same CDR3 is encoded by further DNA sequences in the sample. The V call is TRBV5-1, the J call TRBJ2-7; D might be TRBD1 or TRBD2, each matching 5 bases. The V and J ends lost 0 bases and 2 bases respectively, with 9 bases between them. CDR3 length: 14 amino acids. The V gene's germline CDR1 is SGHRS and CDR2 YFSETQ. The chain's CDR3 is CASSLGGTAYEQYF. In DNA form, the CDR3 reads TGCGCCAGCAGCTTGGGGGGGACGGCCTACGAGCAGTACTTC.

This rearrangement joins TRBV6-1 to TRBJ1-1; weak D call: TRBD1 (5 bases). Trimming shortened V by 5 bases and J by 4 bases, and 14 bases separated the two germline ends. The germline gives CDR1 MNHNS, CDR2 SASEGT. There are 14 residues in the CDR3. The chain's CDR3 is CASSFRSGGTEAFF. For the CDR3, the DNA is TGTGCCAGCAGTTTCAGGTCGGGGGGCACTGAAGCTTTCTTT.

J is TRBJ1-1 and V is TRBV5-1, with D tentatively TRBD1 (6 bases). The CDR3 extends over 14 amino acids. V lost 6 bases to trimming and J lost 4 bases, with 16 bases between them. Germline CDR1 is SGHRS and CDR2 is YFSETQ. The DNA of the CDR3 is TGCGCCAGCACCCGAGGGGGGGCTGGCACTGAAGCTTTCTTT. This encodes CASTRGGAGTEAFF.

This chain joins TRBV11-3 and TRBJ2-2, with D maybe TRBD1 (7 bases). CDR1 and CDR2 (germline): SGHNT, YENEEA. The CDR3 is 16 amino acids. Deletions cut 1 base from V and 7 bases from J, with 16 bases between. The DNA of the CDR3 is TGTGCCAGCAGCTTAGGTGGTGGAGGGGGCCACGGGGAGCTGTTTTTT. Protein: CASSLGGGGGHGELFF. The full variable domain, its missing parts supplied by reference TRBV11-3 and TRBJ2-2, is EAGVVQSPRYKIIEKKQPVAFWCNPISGHNTLYWYLQNLGQGPELLIRYENEEAVDDSQLPKDRFSAERLKGVDSTLKIQPAELGDSAVYLCASSLGGGGGHGELFFGEGSRLTVL.

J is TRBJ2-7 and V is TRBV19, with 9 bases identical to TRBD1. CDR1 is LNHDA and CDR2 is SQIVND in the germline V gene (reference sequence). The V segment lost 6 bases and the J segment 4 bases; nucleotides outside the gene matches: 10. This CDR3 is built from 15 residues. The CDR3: CASSGTGTGTYEQYF. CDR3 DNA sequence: TGTGCCAGTAGCGGAACCGGGACAGGGACGTACGAGCAGTACTTC.

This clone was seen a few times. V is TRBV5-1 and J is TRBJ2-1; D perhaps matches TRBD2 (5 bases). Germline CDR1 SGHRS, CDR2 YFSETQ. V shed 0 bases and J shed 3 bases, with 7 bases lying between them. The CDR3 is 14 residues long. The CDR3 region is CASSLAEGYNEQFF. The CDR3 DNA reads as TGCGCCAGCAGCTTGGCCGAGGGCTACAATGAGCAGTTCTTC. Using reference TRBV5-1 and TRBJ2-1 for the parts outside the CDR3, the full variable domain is KAGVTQTPRYLIKTRGQQVTLSCSPISGHRSVSWYQQTPGQGLQFLFEYFSETQRNKGNFPGRFSGRQFSNSRSEMNVSTLELGDSALYLCASSLAEGYNEQFFGPGTRLTVL.

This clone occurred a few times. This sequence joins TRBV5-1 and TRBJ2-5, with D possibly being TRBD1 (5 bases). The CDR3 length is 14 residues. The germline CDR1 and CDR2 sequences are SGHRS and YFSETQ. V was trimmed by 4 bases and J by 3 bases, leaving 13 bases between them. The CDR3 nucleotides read TGCGCCAGCAGCAAGGCGCTAGGGGAAGAGACCCAGTACTTC. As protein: CASSKALGEETQYF.

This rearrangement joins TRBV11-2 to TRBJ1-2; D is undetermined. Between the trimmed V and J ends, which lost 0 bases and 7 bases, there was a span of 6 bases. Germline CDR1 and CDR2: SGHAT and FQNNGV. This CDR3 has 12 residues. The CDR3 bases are TGTGCCAGCAGCTTAGAAGGATTTGGCTACACCTTC. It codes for CASSLEGFGYTF.

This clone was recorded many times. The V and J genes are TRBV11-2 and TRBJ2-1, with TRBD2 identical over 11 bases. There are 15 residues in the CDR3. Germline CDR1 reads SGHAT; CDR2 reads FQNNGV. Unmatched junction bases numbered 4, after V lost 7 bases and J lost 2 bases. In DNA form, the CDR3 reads TGTGCCAGCACTCTAGCGGGGGGCCCCTACAATGAGCAGTTCTTC. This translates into CASTLAGGPYNEQFF.

CDR3 DNA: TGTGCCAGCTCAAGAGGGACAGGGGGCTACAATGAGCAGTTCTTC. Amino acid sequence: CASSRGTGGYNEQFF. The J gene is TRBJ2-1, the V gene TRBV18; 11 bases map to TRBD1. The V gene end was trimmed by 5 bases and the J gene end by 3 bases; junction bases not matched to a gene: 3. The CDR3 spans 15 residues. Germline V gives CDR1 KGHSH, CDR2 LQKENI.